This TCR beta chain was sequenced during a study of blood T cells in healthy people across ages. Researchers collected 9.5 to 10 milliliters of peripheral blood from every single donor. Alongside a J-beta primer mix, a sample-barcoded 5' primer served in a second PCR lasting roughly 6 to 12 cycles. Tagging of each cDNA molecule was performed by a template-switch adaptor with 12 random nucleotides. TCRdb reprocessed the 5' RACE reads via MiXCR and lists one record per CDR3 protein. The sample holds 650,000 to 1,000,000 distinct CDR3 sequences, 35% to 40% seen once. Ten or more counts support this clonotype. Germline CDR1 LGHNA, CDR2 YSLEER. This CDR3 is 13 amino acids long. V shed 0 bases and J shed 3 bases, with 6 bases lying between them.

The sequencing sample was made of blood. The chain joins TRBV4-3 to TRBJ2-7; D remains unclear. This sequence was found in a man aged 18-30 years in good health. The CDR3 sequence is CASSQDKGYEQYF. The CDR3 DNA reads as TGCGCCAGCAGCCAAGATAAGGGCTACGAGCAGTACTTC.